This T cell receptor (beta chain) comes out of a study of shared clonotypes between healthy human individuals. V shed 0 bases and J shed 0 bases, with 12 bases lying between them. CDR1 and CDR2 from the germline V gene are SGDLS and YYNGEE. The CDR3 spans 16 residues. Assay: immunoSEQ multiplex PCR; the TCRdb copy retains only in-frame clones and omits some. Of approximately 640,000 clones in the sample, roughly 87% were seen once. The sequence was obtained from a man aged 18 to 30 in good health. Some clones in this sample may be carry-over from other donors' samples. The sample comprised memory CD8+ T cells from PBMCs. As for subset: CD45RO+ cells pooled with CCR7-negative TemRA cells. The chain uses TRBV9 and TRBJ1-2; D remains unclear. The CDR3 reads CASSVATDFANYGYTF. The CDR3 DNA reads as TGTGCCAGCAGCGTAGCTACTGACTTCGCTAACTATGGCTACACCTTC.